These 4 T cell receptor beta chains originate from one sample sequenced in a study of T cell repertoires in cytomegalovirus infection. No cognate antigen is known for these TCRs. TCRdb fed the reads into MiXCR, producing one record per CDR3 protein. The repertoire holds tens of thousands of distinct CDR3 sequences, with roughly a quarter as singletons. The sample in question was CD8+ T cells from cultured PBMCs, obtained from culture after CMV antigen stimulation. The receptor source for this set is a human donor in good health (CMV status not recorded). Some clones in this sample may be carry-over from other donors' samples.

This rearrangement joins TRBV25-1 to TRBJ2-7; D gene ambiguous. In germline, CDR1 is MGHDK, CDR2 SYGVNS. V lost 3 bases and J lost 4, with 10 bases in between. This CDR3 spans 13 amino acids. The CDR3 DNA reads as TGTGCCAGCAGTGACTCCAGTATATACGAGCAGTACTTC. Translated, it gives CASSDSSIYEQYF.

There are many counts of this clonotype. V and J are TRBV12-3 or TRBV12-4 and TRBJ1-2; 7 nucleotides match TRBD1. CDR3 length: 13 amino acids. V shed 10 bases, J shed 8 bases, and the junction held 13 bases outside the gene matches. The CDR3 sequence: CAINTYRGRGYTF. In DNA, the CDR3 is TGTGCCATCAATACCTACAGGGGAAGGGGCTACACCTTC.

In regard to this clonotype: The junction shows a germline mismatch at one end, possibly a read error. This chain's CDR3 is CANSSPPRPPNQPQHF. CDR3 bases: TGTGCCAACAGCTCACCGCCGAGACCACCAAATCAGCCCCAGCATTTT. The V call is TRBV5-6, the J call TRBJ1-5; D is unresolved. The CDR3 sequence is 16 residues long. Germline values: CDR1 SGHDT, CDR2 YYEEEE.

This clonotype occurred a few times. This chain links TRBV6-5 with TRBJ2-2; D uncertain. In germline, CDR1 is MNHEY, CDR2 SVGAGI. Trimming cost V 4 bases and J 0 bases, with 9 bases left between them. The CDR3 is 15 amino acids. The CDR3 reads CASSSSAANTGELFF. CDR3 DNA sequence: TGTGCCAGCAGTTCATCTGCCGCGAACACCGGGGAGCTGTTTTTT.